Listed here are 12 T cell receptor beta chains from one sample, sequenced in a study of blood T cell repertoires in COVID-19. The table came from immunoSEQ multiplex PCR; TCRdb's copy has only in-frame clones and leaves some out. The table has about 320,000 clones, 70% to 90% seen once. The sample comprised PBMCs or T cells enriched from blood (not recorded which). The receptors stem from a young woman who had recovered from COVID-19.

The CDR3 loop reads CASSVNTLNTEAFF. CDR3 bases: TGTGCCAGCAGTGTGAACACCCTGAACACTGAAGCTTTCTTT. The genes are TRBV2 and TRBJ1-1; unclear D gene. With 4 bases removed from V and 0 bases from J, the gap between germline ends came to 9 bases. This CDR3 spans 14 amino acids. CDR1 SNHLY and CDR2 FYNNEI come from the germline V gene.

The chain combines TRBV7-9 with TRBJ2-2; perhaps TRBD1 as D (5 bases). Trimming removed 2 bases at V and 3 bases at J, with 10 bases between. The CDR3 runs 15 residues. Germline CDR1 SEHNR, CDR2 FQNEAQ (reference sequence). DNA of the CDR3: TGTGCCAGCAGCTTATGGGCCAGGGACACCGGGGAGCTGTTTTTT. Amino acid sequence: CASSLWARDTGELFF.

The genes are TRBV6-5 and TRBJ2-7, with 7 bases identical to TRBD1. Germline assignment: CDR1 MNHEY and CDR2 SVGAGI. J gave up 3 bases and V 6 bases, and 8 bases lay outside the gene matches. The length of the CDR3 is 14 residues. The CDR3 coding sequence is TGTGCCAGCAGAGGGGGACAGAGTGACTACGAGCAGTACTTC. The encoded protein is CASRGGQSDYEQYF.

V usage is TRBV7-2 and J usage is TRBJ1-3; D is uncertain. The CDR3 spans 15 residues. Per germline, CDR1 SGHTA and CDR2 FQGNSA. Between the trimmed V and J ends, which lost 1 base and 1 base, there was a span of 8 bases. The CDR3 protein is CASSLVSRSGNTIYF. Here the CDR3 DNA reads TGTGCCAGCAGCTTAGTATCCAGGTCTGGAAACACCATATATTTT.

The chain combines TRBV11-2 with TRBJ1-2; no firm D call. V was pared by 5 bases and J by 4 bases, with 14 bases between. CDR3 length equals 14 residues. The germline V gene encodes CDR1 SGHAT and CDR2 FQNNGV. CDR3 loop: CASSPRVAFYGYTF. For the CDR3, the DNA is TGTGCCAGCAGCCCTCGGGTCGCTTTCTATGGCTACACCTTC.

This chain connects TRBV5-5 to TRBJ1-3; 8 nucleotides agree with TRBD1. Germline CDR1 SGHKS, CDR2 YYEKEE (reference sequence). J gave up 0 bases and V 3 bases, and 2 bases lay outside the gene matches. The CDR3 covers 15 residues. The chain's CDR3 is CASSSGQGSGNTIYF. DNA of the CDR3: TGTGCCAGCAGCTCAGGACAGGGCTCTGGAAACACCATATATTTT.

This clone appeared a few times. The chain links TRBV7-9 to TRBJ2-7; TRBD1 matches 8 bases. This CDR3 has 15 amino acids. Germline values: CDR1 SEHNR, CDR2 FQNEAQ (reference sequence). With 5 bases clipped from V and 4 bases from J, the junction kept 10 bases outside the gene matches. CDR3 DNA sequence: TGTGCCAGCAGCGCACCGGGACAGGACGTATACGAGCAGTACTTC. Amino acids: CASSAPGQDVYEQYF.

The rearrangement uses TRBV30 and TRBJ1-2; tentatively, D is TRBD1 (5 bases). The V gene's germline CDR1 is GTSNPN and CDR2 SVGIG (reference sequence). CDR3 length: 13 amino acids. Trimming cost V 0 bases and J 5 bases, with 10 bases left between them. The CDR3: CAWSVDSIYGYTF. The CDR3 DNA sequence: TGTGCCTGGAGTGTTGACAGCATATATGGCTACACCTTC.

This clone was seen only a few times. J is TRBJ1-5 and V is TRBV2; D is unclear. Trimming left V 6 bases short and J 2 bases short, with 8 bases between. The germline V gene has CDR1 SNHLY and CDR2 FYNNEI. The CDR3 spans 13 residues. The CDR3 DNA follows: TGTGCCAGCAGGGGCTGGGGCAATCAGCCCCAGCATTTT. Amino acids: CASRGWGNQPQHF.

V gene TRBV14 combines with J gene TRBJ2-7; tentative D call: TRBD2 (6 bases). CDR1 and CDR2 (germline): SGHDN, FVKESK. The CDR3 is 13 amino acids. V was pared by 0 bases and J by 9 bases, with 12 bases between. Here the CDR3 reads CASSQDLEGPQYF. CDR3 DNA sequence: TGTGCCAGCAGCCAAGATCTGGAGGGTCCGCAGTACTTC. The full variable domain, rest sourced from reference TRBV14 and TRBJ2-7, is EAGVTQFPSHSVIEKGQTVTLRCDPISGHDNLYWYRRVMGKEIKFLLHFVKESKQDESGMPNNRFLAERTGGTYSTLKVQPAELEDSGVYFCASSQDLEGPQYFGPGTRLTVT.

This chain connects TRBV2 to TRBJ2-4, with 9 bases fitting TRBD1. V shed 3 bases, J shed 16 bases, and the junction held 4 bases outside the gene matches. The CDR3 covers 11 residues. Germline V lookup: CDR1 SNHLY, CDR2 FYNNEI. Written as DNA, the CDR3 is TGTGCCAGCAGTGAGGGGACAGGGAGTTACTTC. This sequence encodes CASSEGTGSYF.

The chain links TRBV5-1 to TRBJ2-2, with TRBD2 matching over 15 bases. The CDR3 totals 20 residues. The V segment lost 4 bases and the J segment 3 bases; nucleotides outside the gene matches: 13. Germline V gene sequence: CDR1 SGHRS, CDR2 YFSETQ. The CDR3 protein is CASSGTKTGTSGGYTGELFF. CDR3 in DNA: TGCGCCAGCAGCGGGACAAAGACCGGGACTAGCGGGGGGTACACCGGGGAGCTGTTTTTT.